The following is a T cell receptor beta chain sequence with its context. Its specificity is not known. This specimen comes from a study of OX40 agonist ivuxolimab in advanced cancers. Whole-study context: Anti-PD-1, anti-PD-L1 or anti-CTLA-4 therapy given earlier was allowed, and 35% to 50% had some.

Study results and caveats: It was also the case that some nonresponders had low normalized T-cell clonal expansion.

Trimming took 3 bases from V and 3 from J, leaving 15 bases between them. Per germline, CDR1 SGHTA and CDR2 FQGNSA. This CDR3 has 15 residues. Repertoires were generated with immunoSEQ multiplex PCR, while TCRdb's copy carries only in-frame clones and drops some. Altogether some 74,000 clones are present, 82% being singletons, with the ten largest covering approximately 5%. The rearrangement joins TRBV7-2 to TRBJ2-7; D is unclear. This specimen was CD4+ or CD8+ T cells sorted from blood, taken in a trial of the OX40 agonist ivuxolimab. The receptor's source is an adult with an advanced solid tumor such as melanoma, head and neck, liver or kidney cancer. CDR3 sequence reads: CASSFGSLSLYEQYF. CDR3 DNA sequence: TGTGCCAGCAGCTTTGGATCGCTATCACTCTACGAGCAGTACTTC.